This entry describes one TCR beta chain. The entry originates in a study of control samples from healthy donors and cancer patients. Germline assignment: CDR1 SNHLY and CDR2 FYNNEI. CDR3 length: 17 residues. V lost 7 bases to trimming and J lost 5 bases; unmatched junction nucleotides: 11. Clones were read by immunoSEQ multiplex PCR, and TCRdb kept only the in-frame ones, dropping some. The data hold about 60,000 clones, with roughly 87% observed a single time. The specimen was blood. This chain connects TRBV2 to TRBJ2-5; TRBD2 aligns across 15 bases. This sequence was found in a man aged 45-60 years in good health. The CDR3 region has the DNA TGTGCCAGCATTAGCTGGACTAGCGGGAGGGCCGGGGAGACCCAGTACTTC. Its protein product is CASISWTSGRAGETQYF.